Below, 26 T cell receptor beta chains from the same sample are listed, as sequenced in a study of tumor and adjacent non-tumor tissue in lung cancer. RNA was extracted from bulk tissue without any cell sorting. A modified ARM-PCR protocol with three rounds of nested PCR amplified TCRbeta. TCRdb used MiXCR to reprocess the multiplex PCR reads, holding one entry per CDR3 protein. Of tens of thousands of distinct CDR3 sequences in the sample, 67% were seen once. The sequenced sample consisted of lung tumor tissue. The receptors originated from a man between 60 and 75 years old with non-small cell lung cancer.

As regards this clonotype: The conserved phenylalanine or tryptophan normally closing the CDR3 is absent here, so this likely arose from a read error. Because the CDR3's place on the DNA is in doubt, the DNA is left out and the CDR3 is given as listed by TCRdb. This chain connects TRBV12-5 to TRBJ1-1. The CDR3 contains 15 residues when both ends are counted. Germline-derived CDR1 and CDR2 are LGHNT and FRNRAP. CDR3 region: CASGLSTGLNTEVFL.

About this clonotype: Likely a read error: the CDR3 ends without its conserved phenylalanine or tryptophan. The DNA is omitted, as the CDR3 cannot be located on it reliably, and the CDR3 follows TCRdb's listing. The J gene is TRBJ1-6, the V gene TRBV20-1; the table assigns TRBD1, which was not confirmed against the DNA. CDR1 and CDR2 from the germline V gene are DFQATT and SNEGSKA (reference sequence). Inclusive of both ends, the CDR3 amounts to 13 amino acids. The CDR3 here is CSASTGSNSPPHL.

The V gene is TRBV6-1, the J gene TRBJ2-5; D call uncertain. Germline V gives CDR1 MNHNS, CDR2 SASEGT. The CDR3 length is 15 residues. The V gene lost 2 bases and the J gene lost 4 bases, with 14 bases spanning the gap. CDR3 DNA: TGTGCCAGCAGTGAATGGAGACGGTACAGAGAGACCCAGTACTTC. This translates into CASSEWRRYRETQYF.

Worth noting for this clonotype: A read error may account for a junction end that differs from germline. The J gene is TRBJ2-2, the V gene TRBV4-1; D may correspond to TRBD1 or TRBD2 (5 bases each). Germline loops: CDR1 MGHRA, CDR2 YSYEKL. The CDR3 loop spans 16 amino acids. This CDR3 is CASIQEAGRAAGELFF. CDR3 bases: TGCGCCAGCATCCAAGAAGCCGGCAGGGCGGCCGGGGAGTTGTTTTTT.

This clonotype was recorded at least ten times. The chain couples TRBV28 to TRBJ2-1, with D perhaps matching TRBD1 (5 bases). V lost 5 bases and J 3 bases, leaving 14 bases between the germline ends. The CDR3 is 15 amino acids. The germline CDR1 and CDR2 sequences are MDHEN and SYDVKM. This CDR3 is CASSPRQGHYNEQFF. The CDR3 region has the DNA TGTGCCAGCAGTCCCCGGCAGGGCCACTACAATGAGCAGTTCTTC.

As for this clonotype: Compared with germline, one end of the junction differs, possibly owing to a read error. This chain's CDR3 is CASSPPGGSRNTIYF. CDR3 in DNA: TGTGCCAGTAGCCCCCCCGGTGGCTCTCGAAACACCATATATTTT. V and J are TRBV11-2 and TRBJ1-3; D remains unclear. Germline V gene data show CDR1 as SGHAT and CDR2 as FQNNGV. There are 15 residues in the CDR3. The whole variable domain, filled in from reference TRBV11-2 and TRBJ1-3, reads EAGVAQSPRYKIIEKRQSVAFWCNPISGHATLYWYQQILGQGPKLLIQFQNNGVVDDSQLPKDRFSAERLKGVDSTLKIQPAKLEDSAVYLCASSPPGGSRNTIYFGEGSWLTVV.

The V gene is TRBV20-1, the J gene TRBJ2-7; TRBD2 aligns across 9 bases. This CDR3 region has 14 residues. Germline CDR1 is DFQATT and CDR2 is SNEGSKA (reference sequence). J lost 4 bases, V lost 3 bases, and 7 bases had no gene match. The CDR3 loop is CSASPASGMYEQYF. The CDR3 nucleotides are TGCAGTGCTAGTCCGGCTAGCGGGATGTACGAGCAGTACTTC.

Comments on this clonotype: The final CDR3 position lacks the conserved phenylalanine or tryptophan, pointing to a likely read error. V gene TRBV11-2 combines with J gene TRBJ2-7; TRBD1 is a possible D gene (5 bases). This CDR3 is built from 15 residues. Germline values: CDR1 SGHAT, CDR2 FQNNGV. The CDR3: CARSLIQGYYVEQYS. In nucleotides, the CDR3 is TGTGCCAGAAGCTTAATCCAGGGTTATTATGTGGAGCAGTACTCC.

This clonotype was counted a few times. This may arise from a read error, as a much more abundant clone is one base away. The rearrangement uses TRBV5-1 and TRBJ2-2, with 9 bases fitting TRBD1. The ends lost 3 bases at V and 4 bases at J; junction bases unmatched: 7. Looked up from germline, CDR1 is SGHRS and CDR2 is YFSETQ. CDR3 length equals 16 residues. The CDR3 loop reads CASSSGQGMSTGELFF. The CDR3 DNA sequence: TGCGCCAGCAGCTCTGGACAGGGGATGAGCACCGGGGAGCTGTTTTTT. The variable domain in full, completed from reference TRBV5-1 and TRBJ2-2, reads KAGVTQTPRYLIKTRGQQVTLSCSPISGHRSVSWYQQTPGQGLQFLFEYFSETQRNKGNFPGRFSGRQFSNSRSEMNVSTLELGDSALYLCASSSGQGMSTGELFFGEGSRLTVL.

Regarding this clonotype: Compared with germline, one end of the junction differs, possibly owing to a read error. The chain is built from TRBV29-1 and TRBJ2-3; 9 bases match TRBD2. Germline V lookup: CDR1 SQVTM, CDR2 ANQGSEA. CDR3 size: 17 residues. The CDR3 DNA follows: TGCAGCGTCGAAGGGACTAGCTGGGGGAGGAGCACGGATACGCAGTATTTT. Its translation: CSVEGTSWGRSTDTQYF.

This clonotype was recorded many times. V and J are TRBV5-6 and TRBJ2-1; 7 positions agree with TRBD2. After removal of 1 base from V and 4 bases from J, the junction contained 5 bases not matched to a gene. This CDR3 is built from 15 residues. Germline assignment: CDR1 SGHDT and CDR2 YYEEEE. The CDR3 loop reads CASSLWTRPYNEQFF. The CDR3 nucleotides read TGTGCCAGCAGCTTGTGGACTAGGCCTTACAATGAGCAGTTCTTC.

Concerning this clonotype itself: With a much larger clone just one base away, this may be a read error. This sequence joins TRBV7-9 and TRBJ2-1, with unresolved D. Germline V lookup: CDR1 SEHNR, CDR2 FQNEAQ (reference sequence). This CDR3 spans 14 amino acids. The DNA for the CDR3 is TGTGCCAGCAGCGCTATGAGCTCCTGCAATGAGCAGTTCTTC. This gives the protein CASSAMSSCNEQFF. The full variable domain, rest sourced from reference TRBV7-9 and TRBJ2-1, is DTGVSQNPRHKITKRGQNVTFRCDPISEHNRLYWYRQTLGQGPEFLTYFQNEAQLEKSRLLSDRFSAERPKGSFSTLEIQRTEQGDSAMYLCASSAMSSCNEQFFGPGTRLTVL.

This clonotype has only one observation. Because the CDR3 is missing its conserved closing phenylalanine or tryptophan, this is likely a read error. The chain employs TRBV6-6 and TRBJ2-1; D unclear. In germline, CDR1 is MNHNY, CDR2 SVGAGI (reference sequence). The CDR3 loop spans 14 amino acids. Trimming pared 10 bases from V and 7 bases from J, leaving 20 bases between. The CDR3 here is CAISYNTEGNEQFS. The CDR3 DNA sequence: TGTGCCATTAGTTACAACACGGAAGGAAATGAGCAGTTCTCC.

Comment on this clonotype: Relative to the germline gene, one junction end is altered; a read error may explain this. This chain uses TRBV4-3 with TRBJ1-6, with unresolved D. Germline CDR1 is LGHNA and CDR2 is YSLEER. The CDR3 runs to 16 residues. The CDR3: CASSQTTATYNSHLHF. For the CDR3, the DNA is TGCGCCAGCAGTCAAACGACGGCTACCTATAATTCACACCTCCACTTT.

On this clonotype itself: It is likely a read error, because the conserved phenylalanine at the end of the CDR3 is missing. V is TRBV5-5 and J is TRBJ1-1; unclear D gene. Trimming removed 5 bases at V and 0 bases at J, with 14 bases between. The germline CDR1 and CDR2 sequences are SGHKS and YYEKEE (reference sequence). CDR3 length: 15 residues. The CDR3 reads CASRLHRGMNTEAFS. CDR3 DNA: TGTGCCAGCAGGCTCCACCGGGGAATGAACACTGAAGCTTTCTCT.

V usage is TRBV19 and J usage is TRBJ1-2; D is ambiguous. The CDR3 consists of 13 residues. V was cut by 7 bases and J by 10 bases, with 19 bases left in between. CDR1 is LNHDA, CDR2 SQIVND, per germline (reference sequence). DNA of the CDR3: TGTGCCAGTACTTGGGGAACGTCACATGACTACACCTTC. Translating it yields CASTWGTSHDYTF.

This clonotype was observed at least ten times. J is TRBJ2-2 and V is TRBV24-1; 10 nucleotides line up with TRBD2. The CDR3 contains 14 residues. Trimming removed 10 bases from V and 1 base from J; junction bases left unmatched: 2. CDR1 and CDR2 from the germline V gene are KGHDR and SFDVKD. This CDR3 reads CATRTSGNTGELFF. DNA of the CDR3: TGTGCCACTCGGACTAGCGGGAACACCGGGGAGCTGTTTTTT.

A remark on this clonotype: Since no conserved phenylalanine or tryptophan closes the CDR3, a read error is the likely cause. The gene calls are TRBV5-6 and TRBJ2-4; the D call may be TRBD1 or TRBD2 (7 bases each). Germline CDR1 and CDR2: SGHDT and YYEEEE. The CDR3 is 14 amino acids. The CDR3 region has the DNA TGTACCAGCAGCGGGGACAGAGCCAAAAACATTCAGTACCTC. The encoded protein is CTSSGDRAKNIQYL.

As regards this clonotype: Germline is not matched at one junction end, which may reflect a read error. The rearrangement uses TRBV11-2 and TRBJ2-1, with 8 bases fitting TRBD1. This CDR3 has 16 amino acids. From germline, CDR1 is SGHAT and CDR2 FQNNGV. CDR3 region: CASSPGAFDRGNVQFF. The CDR3 bases are TGTGCCAGCAGCCCTGGGGCGTTCGACAGGGGCAATGTGCAGTTCTTC.

Regarding this clonotype: In this CDR3 the conserved last residue, phenylalanine or tryptophan, is missing, so a read error is likely. This rearrangement joins TRBV5-4 to TRBJ2-5; 9 bases are shared with TRBD2. The germline gives CDR1 SGHNT, CDR2 YYREEE (reference sequence). The junction had 10 bases not matched to a gene; V was cut back by 4 bases and J by 3 bases. The CDR3 has 16 amino acids. CDR3 bases: TGTGCCAGCAGCCCGGGTAGCGCTAGCGGGAAAGAGACCCAGTACTTG. Its translation is CASSPGSASGKETQYL.

This clonotype was picked up a small number of times. At one end the junction does not follow the germline gene, possibly because of a read error. This chain links TRBV11-1 with TRBJ2-2, with TRBD1 matching 7 bases. This CDR3 spans 15 amino acids. The germline V gene has CDR1 SGHAT and CDR2 FQDESV (reference sequence). This CDR3 is CTSSNRGENTGELFF. The CDR3 DNA reads TGTACCAGTAGCAACAGGGGAGAGAACACCGGGGAGCTGTTTTTT.

Concerning this clonotype: At one boundary the junction diverges from the germline segment, which might be a read error. The chain combines TRBV4-1 with TRBJ2-5; maybe TRBD1 (7 bases). This CDR3 contains 17 residues. CDR1 and CDR2 (germline): MGHRA, YSYEKL. The CDR3 DNA follows: TGCGCCAGCAACCAAGAAGTTGGAGGGGGCACGAGAGAGACGCAGTACTTC. Translated, it gives CASNQEVGGGTRETQYF.

Note on this clonotype: One end of the junction fails to match germline, which may point to a read error. The rearrangement links TRBV11-2 to TRBJ2-1, with D perhaps TRBD1 or TRBD2 (5 bases each). This CDR3 has 17 residues. CDR1 is SGHAT, CDR2 FQNNGV, per germline. CDR3 sequence reads: CASSLVGELHYRGEHFF. The CDR3 DNA reads as TGTGCCAGCAGTTTAGTGGGGGAACTGCATTACCGAGGGGAGCACTTCTTC.

On this clonotype: This may arise from a read error, as a much more abundant clone is one base away. This chain connects TRBV6-4 to TRBJ1-2, with D uncertain. The CDR3 loop spans 15 amino acids. The germline CDR1 and CDR2 sequences are MRHNA and SNTAGT. Trimming took off 1 base at V and 3 bases at J, with 12 bases between the two ends. CDR3 region: CASSDLGSGYYGYTF. The CDR3 nucleotides read TGTGCCAGCAGTGACTTGGGATCAGGATACTATGGCTACACCTTC.

The chain links TRBV11-2 to TRBJ2-5; TRBD1 is a possible D gene (5 bases). Germline V gene sequence: CDR1 SGHAT, CDR2 FQNNGV. V lost 3 bases and J lost 1, with 27 bases in between. CDR3 size: 20 residues. The CDR3 loop reads CASSLGPPSEVPTLQETQYF. Written as DNA, the CDR3 is TGTGCCAGCAGCTTGGGGCCACCCTCAGAAGTTCCCACCCTCCAAGAGACCCAGTACTTC.

Ten or more counts support this clonotype. The CDR3 spells CASSLVAGGYNEQFF. For the CDR3, the DNA is TGCGCCAGCAGCTTGGTAGCGGGAGGCTACAATGAGCAGTTCTTC. V usage is TRBV5-1 and J usage is TRBJ2-1; TRBD2 agrees at 10 bases. The length of the CDR3 is 15 residues. Germline CDR1 reads SGHRS; CDR2 reads YFSETQ. V was clipped by 0 bases and J by 3 bases; unmatched bases: 0. The entire variable domain, with the rest obtained from reference TRBV5-1 and TRBJ2-1, is as follows: KAGVTQTPRYLIKTRGQQVTLSCSPISGHRSVSWYQQTPGQGLQFLFEYFSETQRNKGNFPGRFSGRQFSNSRSEMNVSTLELGDSALYLCASSLVAGGYNEQFFGPGTRLTVL.